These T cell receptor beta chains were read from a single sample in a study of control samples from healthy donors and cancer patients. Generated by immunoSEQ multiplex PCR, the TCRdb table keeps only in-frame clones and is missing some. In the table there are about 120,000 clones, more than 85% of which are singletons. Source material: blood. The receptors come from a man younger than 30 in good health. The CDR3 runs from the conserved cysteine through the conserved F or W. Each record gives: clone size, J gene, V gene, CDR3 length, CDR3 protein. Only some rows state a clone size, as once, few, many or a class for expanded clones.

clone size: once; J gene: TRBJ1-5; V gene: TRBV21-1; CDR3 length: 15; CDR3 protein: CASSKVRSKVQPQHF
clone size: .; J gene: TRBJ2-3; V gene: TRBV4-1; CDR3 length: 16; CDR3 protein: CASSQDWQLTTDTQYF
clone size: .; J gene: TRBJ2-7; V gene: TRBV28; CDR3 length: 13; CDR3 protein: CASSLSGAYEQYF
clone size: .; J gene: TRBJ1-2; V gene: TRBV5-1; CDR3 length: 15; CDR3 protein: CASSLDGSTNYGYTF
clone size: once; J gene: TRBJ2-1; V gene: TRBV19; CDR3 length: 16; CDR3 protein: CASSIDLGATYNEQFF
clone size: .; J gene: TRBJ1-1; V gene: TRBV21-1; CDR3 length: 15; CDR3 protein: CASSGRDRGPTEAFF
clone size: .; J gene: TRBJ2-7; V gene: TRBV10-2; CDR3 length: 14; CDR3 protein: CASSEQGANYEQYF
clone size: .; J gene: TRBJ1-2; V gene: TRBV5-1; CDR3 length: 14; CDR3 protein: CASSLDVRNYGYTF
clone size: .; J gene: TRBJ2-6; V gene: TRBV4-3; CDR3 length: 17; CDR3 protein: CASSPDEGSAGANVLTF
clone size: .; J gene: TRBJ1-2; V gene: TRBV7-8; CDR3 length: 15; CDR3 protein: CASSLLLGPDYGYTF
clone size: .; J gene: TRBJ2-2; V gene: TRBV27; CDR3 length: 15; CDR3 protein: CASRGHPPGTGELFF
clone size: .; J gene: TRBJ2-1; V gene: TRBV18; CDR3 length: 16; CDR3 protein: CASSPVGLAGVDEQFF
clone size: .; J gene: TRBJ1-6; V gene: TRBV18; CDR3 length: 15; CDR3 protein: CASSPSGTGASPLHF
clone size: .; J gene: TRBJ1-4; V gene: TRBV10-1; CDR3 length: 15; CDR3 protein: CASSEETGYNEKLFF
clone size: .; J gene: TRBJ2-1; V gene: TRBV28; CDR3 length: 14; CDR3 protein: CASINGGRGNEQFF
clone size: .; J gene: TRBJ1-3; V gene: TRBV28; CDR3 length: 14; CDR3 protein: CASSWTGGGNTIYF